Below, 18 T cell receptor beta chains from the same sample are listed, as sequenced in a study of T-cell reconstitution after alpha-beta-depleted transplantation in children. For TCRbeta, the library was prepared with unique molecular identifiers. TCRdb used MiXCR to reprocess the PCR reads, holding one entry per CDR3 protein. The sample comprises 90,000 to 130,000 distinct CDR3 sequences, 10% of which are singletons, and roughly 8% rests with the top ten. The source was PBMCs from the stem cell graft donor, collected from the stem cell graft. All receptors come from a human donor who donated a stem cell graft to a child with acute lymphoblastic leukemia.

With regard to this clonotype: This may be a read error, as it is one base from a much larger clone. CDR3 bases: TGCTGTGCCTCTCCGAGGGGGTCCGCCTCGGGGGGGGATACGCAGTATTTT. It translates to CCASPRGSASGGDTQYF. V usage is TRBV20-1 and J usage is TRBJ2-3, with 8 bases fitting TRBD2. The CDR3 runs 17 residues. Germline loops: CDR1 DFQATT, CDR2 SNEGSKA (reference sequence).

This clonotype was recorded only once. The gene calls are TRBV7-2 and TRBJ2-2; 14 bases agree with TRBD2. Trimming at V came to 5 bases and at J to 6 bases, leaving 5 bases not matched to a gene. Germline V gives CDR1 SGHTA, CDR2 FQGNSA. The CDR3 is 16 amino acids. The CDR3 nucleotides are TGTGCCAGCAGCCCTCGGACTAGCGGGAGGTCCGGGGAGCTGTTTTTT. Protein product: CASSPRTSGRSGELFF.

Points on this clonotype: A much more abundant neighbour one base away suggests this may be a read error. This chain joins TRBV12-3 or TRBV12-4 and TRBJ2-1, with 8 bases aligning to TRBD1. The CDR3 length is 14 residues. CDR3: CASRKPGQVNDQFF. CDR3 coding DNA: TGTGCCAGCAGAAAACCGGGACAGGTCAATGACCAGTTCTTC.

This clonotype has ten or more counts. The V gene is TRBV6-5, the J gene TRBJ2-3; the match to TRBD2 covers 8 bases. From germline, CDR1 is MNHEY and CDR2 SVGAGI. The V segment lost 6 bases and the J segment 3 bases; nucleotides outside the gene matches: 5. The CDR3 length is 14 residues. The CDR3 DNA is TGTGCCAGCAGGAACTCGGGGGGGACAGATACGCAGTATTTT. Its protein product is CASRNSGGTDTQYF.

The chain joins TRBV29-1 to TRBJ2-1; 8 nucleotides align to TRBD1. Germline CDR1 SQVTM, CDR2 ANQGSEA. With V trimmed by 1 base and J by 10 bases, 18 bases remained unmatched. There are 17 residues in the CDR3. The CDR3 spells CSVEVPPGQDPSFEQFF. CDR3 nucleotides: TGCAGCGTTGAAGTTCCCCCGGGACAGGATCCTTCATTCGAGCAGTTCTTC.

This clonotype has a handful of counts. The chain is built from TRBV30 and TRBJ1-1, with D possibly TRBD1 on 5 matching bases. Germline V gene sequence: CDR1 GTSNPN, CDR2 SVGIG (reference sequence). Trimming took 5 bases from V and 0 from J, leaving 10 bases between them. The CDR3 runs 13 residues. DNA of the CDR3: TGTGCCTGGTGGGGCCTTATGAACACTGAAGCTTTCTTT. Its translation is CAWWGLMNTEAFF.

This clonotype was picked up many times. The rearrangement links TRBV5-1 to TRBJ1-2; D may be TRBD1 (5 bases). V shed 0 bases and J shed 8 bases, with 14 bases lying between them. The CDR3 runs to 14 residues. Germline V gene sequence: CDR1 SGHRS, CDR2 YFSETQ. This CDR3 reads CASSLDDSSWGYTF. The CDR3 DNA reads as TGCGCCAGCAGCTTGGACGACAGTTCATGGGGCTACACCTTC.

In this sample, this clonotype turned up many times. This chain joins TRBV3-1 and TRBJ1-4; unclear D gene. V was cut by 6 bases and J by 8 bases, with 13 bases left in between. The length of the CDR3 is 13 residues. Germline loops: CDR1 LGHDT, CDR2 YNNKEL (reference sequence). The CDR3 bases are TGTGCCAGCAGATCAGACGGCAGGGAAAAACTGTTTTTT. It translates to CASRSDGREKLFF.

The count of this clonotype is one. The V call is TRBV18, the J call TRBJ2-2; the D gene is possibly TRBD1 (5 bases). The germline V and J ends were trimmed by 6 bases and 5 bases, with 13 bases remaining between them. Germline V lookup: CDR1 KGHSH, CDR2 LQKENI. The length of the CDR3 is 14 residues. Here the CDR3 reads CASSYFRDTGELFF. The CDR3 coding sequence is TGTGCCAGCTCGTACTTCAGGGATACCGGGGAGCTGTTTTTT.

This clonotype was counted many times. This chain connects TRBV5-1 to TRBJ2-7; 10 bases are a match to TRBD1. Germline V CDR1 and CDR2: SGHRS, YFSETQ. V lost 4 bases and J lost 3; bases outside the gene matches: 13. The CDR3 contains 17 residues. The CDR3 sequence is CASSPGTGVKESYEQYF. DNA of the CDR3: TGCGCCAGCAGCCCCGGGACAGGGGTTAAGGAAAGCTACGAGCAGTACTTC.

This clonotype was seen at least ten times. This sequence joins TRBV6-2 or TRBV6-3 and TRBJ2-5; 8 bases agree with TRBD2. The CDR3 is made up of 15 amino acids. CDR1 and CDR2 from the germline V gene are MNHEY and SVGEGT. The ends lost 5 bases at V and 5 bases at J; junction bases unmatched: 10. CDR3 residues: CASSPSAGARETQYF. Written as DNA, the CDR3 is TGTGCCAGCAGTCCCTCAGCGGGAGCCCGGGAGACCCAGTACTTC.

At least ten counts were recorded for this clonotype. The genes are TRBV5-1 and TRBJ1-5, with D hard to call. CDR1 and CDR2 (germline): SGHRS, YFSETQ. Trimming took 4 bases from V and 0 from J, leaving 11 bases between them. The CDR3 loop spans 15 amino acids. The CDR3 loop reads CASSQEPYSNQPQHF. Here the CDR3 DNA reads TGCGCCAGCAGCCAGGAGCCTTATAGCAATCAGCCCCAGCATTTT.

This clonotype was picked up many times. The chain joins TRBV29-1 to TRBJ1-1; tentative D call: TRBD1 (6 bases). The V end was cut by 2 bases, the J end by 1 base, with 11 bases between. There are 14 residues in the CDR3. Per the germline V gene, CDR1 is SQVTM and CDR2 is ANQGSEA. CDR3 loop: CSVEKGGSNTEAFF. The CDR3 DNA sequence: TGCAGCGTTGAAAAGGGGGGATCGAACACTGAAGCTTTCTTT.

At least ten counts were recorded for this clonotype. The CDR3 sequence: CSARDGAGRGNSPLHF. The CDR3 coding sequence is TGCAGTGCTAGAGATGGGGCAGGGAGGGGGAATTCACCCCTCCACTTT. The chain links TRBV20-1 to TRBJ1-6, with TRBD1 as a possible D gene (6 bases). The germline V gene encodes CDR1 DFQATT and CDR2 SNEGSKA (reference sequence). The length of the CDR3 is 16 residues. The V end was cut by 0 bases, the J end by 7 bases, with 16 bases between.

This clonotype was counted at least ten times. The rearrangement joins TRBV6-1 to TRBJ1-3; perhaps TRBD1 as D (6 bases). This CDR3 comprises 14 residues. The germline V gene has CDR1 MNHNS and CDR2 SASEGT. The V gene lost 5 bases and the J gene lost 0 bases, with 8 bases spanning the gap. CDR3 DNA sequence: TGTGCCAGCAGTACAGGGAGCTCTGGAAACACCATATATTTT. As protein: CASSTGSSGNTIYF.

This clonotype has a count of ten or more. The chain joins TRBV20-1 to TRBJ1-5; D perhaps matches TRBD1 (5 bases). Germline V gene data show CDR1 as DFQATT and CDR2 as SNEGSKA (reference sequence). Deletions cut 0 bases from V and 3 bases from J, with 9 bases between. The CDR3 is 14 amino acids. This CDR3 is CSARDRVDNQPQHF. The DNA of the CDR3 is TGCAGTGCTAGAGACAGGGTGGACAATCAGCCCCAGCATTTT.

This clonotype was seen many times. The V gene is TRBV20-1, the J gene TRBJ1-6; 8 bases are a match to TRBD1. Germline loops: CDR1 DFQATT, CDR2 SNEGSKA (reference sequence). This CDR3 has 13 amino acids. The trim removed 3 bases at V and 9 bases at J, leaving 4 bases unmatched. The CDR3 protein is CSARTGERSPLHF. In nucleotides, the CDR3 is TGCAGTGCTAGGACAGGGGAGCGTTCACCCCTCCACTTT.

The sample holds many counts of this clonotype. V gene TRBV2 combines with J gene TRBJ2-2; D is unclear. With 6 bases removed from V and 2 bases from J, the gap between germline ends came to 4 bases. CDR1 and CDR2 (germline): SNHLY, FYNNEI. The CDR3 has 12 residues. CDR3 DNA: TGTGCCAGCAGGGATAACACCGGGGAGCTGTTTTTT. Amino acids: CASRDNTGELFF.